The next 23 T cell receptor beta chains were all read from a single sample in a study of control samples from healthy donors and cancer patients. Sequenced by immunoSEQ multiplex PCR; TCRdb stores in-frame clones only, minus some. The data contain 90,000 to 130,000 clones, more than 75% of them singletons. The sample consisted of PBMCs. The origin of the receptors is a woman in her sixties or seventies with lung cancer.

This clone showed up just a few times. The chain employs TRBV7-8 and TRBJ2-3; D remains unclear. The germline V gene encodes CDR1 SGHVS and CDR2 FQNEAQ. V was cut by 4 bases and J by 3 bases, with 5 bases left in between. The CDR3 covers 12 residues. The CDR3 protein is CASSSRTDTQYF. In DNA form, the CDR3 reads TGTGCCAGCAGCTCGAGGACAGATACGCAGTATTTT.

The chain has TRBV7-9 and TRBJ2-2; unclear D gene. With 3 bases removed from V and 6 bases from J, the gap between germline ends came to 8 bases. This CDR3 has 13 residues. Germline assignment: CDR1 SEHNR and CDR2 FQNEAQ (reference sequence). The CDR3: CASSFQGSGELFF. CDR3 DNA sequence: TGTGCCAGCAGCTTCCAAGGGTCCGGGGAGCTGTTTTTT.

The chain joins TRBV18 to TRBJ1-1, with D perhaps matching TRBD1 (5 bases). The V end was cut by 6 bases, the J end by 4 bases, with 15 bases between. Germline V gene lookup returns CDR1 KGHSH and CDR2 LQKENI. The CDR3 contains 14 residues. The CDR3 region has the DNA TGTGCCAGCTCTTCCATTACAGGATCCACTGAAGCTTTCTTT. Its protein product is CASSSITGSTEAFF.

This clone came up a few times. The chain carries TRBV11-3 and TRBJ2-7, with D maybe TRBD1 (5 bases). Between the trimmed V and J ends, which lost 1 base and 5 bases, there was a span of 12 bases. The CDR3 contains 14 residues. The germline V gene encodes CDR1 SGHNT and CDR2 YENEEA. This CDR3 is CASSLAGPGNEQYF. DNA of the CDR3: TGTGCCAGCAGCTTAGCAGGGCCAGGTAACGAGCAGTACTTC.

CDR3 protein: CASSKEWATGVSYNEQFF. The CDR3 DNA reads TGTGCCAGCAGCAAAGAGTGGGCGACAGGGGTCTCCTACAATGAGCAGTTCTTC. This rearrangement joins TRBV21-1 to TRBJ2-1; the D call in the table, TRBD1, was not verified against the DNA. TRBV21-1 is labeled a pseudogene. The CDR3 runs 18 residues.

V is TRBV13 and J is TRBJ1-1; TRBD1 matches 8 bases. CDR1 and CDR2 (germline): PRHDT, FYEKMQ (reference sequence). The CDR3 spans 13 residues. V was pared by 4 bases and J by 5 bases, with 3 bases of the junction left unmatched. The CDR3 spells CASSYRDRTEAFF. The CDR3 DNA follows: TGTGCCAGCAGCTACCGGGACAGGACTGAAGCTTTCTTT.

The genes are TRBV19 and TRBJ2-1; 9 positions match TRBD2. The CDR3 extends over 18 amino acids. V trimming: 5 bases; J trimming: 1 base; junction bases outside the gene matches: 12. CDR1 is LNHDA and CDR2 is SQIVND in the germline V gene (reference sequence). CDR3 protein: CASSPPGVAGVSYNEQFF. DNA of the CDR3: TGTGCCAGTAGTCCGCCGGGAGTAGCGGGAGTATCCTACAATGAGCAGTTCTTC. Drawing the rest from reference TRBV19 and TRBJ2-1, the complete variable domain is DGGITQSPKYLFRKEGQNVTLSCEQNLNHDAMYWYRQDPGQGLRLIYYSQIVNDFQKGDIAEGYSVSREKKESFPLTVTSAQKNPTAFYLCASSPPGVAGVSYNEQFFGPGTRLTVL.

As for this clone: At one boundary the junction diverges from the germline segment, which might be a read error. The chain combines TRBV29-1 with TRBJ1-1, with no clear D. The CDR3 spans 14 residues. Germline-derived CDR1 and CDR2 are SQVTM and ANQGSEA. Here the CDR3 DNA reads TGCAGCGTTGGTCTACCTCCCGATTCAATTATAGCGCTCTTT. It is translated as CSVGLPPDSIIALF.

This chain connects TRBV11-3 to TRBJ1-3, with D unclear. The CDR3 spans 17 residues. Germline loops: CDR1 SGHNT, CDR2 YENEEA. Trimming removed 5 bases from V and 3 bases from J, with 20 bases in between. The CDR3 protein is CASSRSPSRTGGNTIYF. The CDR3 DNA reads TGTGCCAGCAGCCGGAGTCCCTCCAGGACTGGTGGAAACACCATATATTTT.

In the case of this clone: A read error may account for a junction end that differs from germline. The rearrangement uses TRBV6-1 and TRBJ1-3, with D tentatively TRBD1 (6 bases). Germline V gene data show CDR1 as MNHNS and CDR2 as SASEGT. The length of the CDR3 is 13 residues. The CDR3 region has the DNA TGTGCCAGCAGCGAAGGACAGAGAAGCACCATATATTTT. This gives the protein CASSEGQRSTIYF.

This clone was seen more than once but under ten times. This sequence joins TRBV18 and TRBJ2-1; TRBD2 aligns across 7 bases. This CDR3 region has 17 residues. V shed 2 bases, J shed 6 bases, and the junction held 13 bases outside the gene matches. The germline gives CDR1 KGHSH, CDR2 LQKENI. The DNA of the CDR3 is TGTGCCAGCTCACCATCCACCGTATCATCGGGAGGCAATGAGCAGTTCTTC. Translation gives CASSPSTVSSGGNEQFF.

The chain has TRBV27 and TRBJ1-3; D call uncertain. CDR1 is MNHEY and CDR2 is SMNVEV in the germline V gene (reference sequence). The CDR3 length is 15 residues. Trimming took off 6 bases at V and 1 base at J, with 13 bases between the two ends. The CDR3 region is CASRSEIDSGNTIYF. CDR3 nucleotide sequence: TGTGCCAGCAGGTCCGAAATAGATTCTGGAAACACCATATATTTT.

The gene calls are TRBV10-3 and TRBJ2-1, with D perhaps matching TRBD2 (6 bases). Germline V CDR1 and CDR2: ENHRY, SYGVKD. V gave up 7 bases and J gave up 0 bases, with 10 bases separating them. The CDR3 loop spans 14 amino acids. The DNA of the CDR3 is TGTGCCATCAAAACGCGGGACTCCTACAATGAGCAGTTCTTC. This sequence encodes CAIKTRDSYNEQFF.

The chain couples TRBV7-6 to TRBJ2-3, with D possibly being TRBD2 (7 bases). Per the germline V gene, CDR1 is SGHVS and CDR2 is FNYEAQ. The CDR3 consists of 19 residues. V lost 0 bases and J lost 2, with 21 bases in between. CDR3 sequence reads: CASSLAGYGRRGTTDTQYF. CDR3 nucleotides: TGTGCCAGCAGCTTAGCTGGATACGGGAGGAGGGGGACCACAGATACGCAGTATTTT.

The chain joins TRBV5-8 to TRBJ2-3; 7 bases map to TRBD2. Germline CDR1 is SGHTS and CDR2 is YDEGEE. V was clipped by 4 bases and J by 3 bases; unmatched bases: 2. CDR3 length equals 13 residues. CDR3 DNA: TGTGCCAGCAGCGTCGGGGGGACAGATACGCAGTATTTT. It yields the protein CASSVGGTDTQYF.

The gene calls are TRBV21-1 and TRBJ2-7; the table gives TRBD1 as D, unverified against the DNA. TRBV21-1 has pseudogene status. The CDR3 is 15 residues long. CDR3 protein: CASSKPGQDPYEQYF. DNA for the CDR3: TGTGCCAGCAGCAAGCCGGGACAGGACCCCTACGAGCAGTACTTC.

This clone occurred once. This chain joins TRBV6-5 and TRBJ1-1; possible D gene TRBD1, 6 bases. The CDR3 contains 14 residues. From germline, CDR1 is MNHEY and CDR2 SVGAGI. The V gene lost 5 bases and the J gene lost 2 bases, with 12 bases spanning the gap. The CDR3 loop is CASSPGHLNTEAFF. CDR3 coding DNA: TGTGCCAGCAGTCCGGGACACTTAAACACTGAAGCTTTCTTT.

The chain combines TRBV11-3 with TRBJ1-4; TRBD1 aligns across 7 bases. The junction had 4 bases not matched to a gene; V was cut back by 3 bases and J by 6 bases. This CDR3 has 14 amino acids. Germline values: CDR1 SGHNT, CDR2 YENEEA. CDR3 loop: CASSFRQGDEKLFF. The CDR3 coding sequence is TGTGCCAGCAGCTTCAGACAGGGCGATGAAAAACTGTTTTTT.

The CDR3 coding sequence is TGTGCCAGCAGTTTATCCTGGAACACTGAAGCTTTCTTT. It specifies CASSLSWNTEAFF. The chain carries TRBV28 and TRBJ1-1; D gene unclear. The CDR3 runs to 13 residues. V lost 1 base, J lost 1 base, and 4 bases lay in between. Looked up from germline, CDR1 is MDHEN and CDR2 is SYDVKM. The whole variable domain, filled in from reference TRBV28 and TRBJ1-1, reads DVKVTQSSRYLVKRTGEKVFLECVQDMDHENMFWYRQDPGLGLRLIYFSYDVKMKEKGDIPEGYSVSREKKERFSLILESASTNQTSMYLCASSLSWNTEAFFGQGTRLTVV.

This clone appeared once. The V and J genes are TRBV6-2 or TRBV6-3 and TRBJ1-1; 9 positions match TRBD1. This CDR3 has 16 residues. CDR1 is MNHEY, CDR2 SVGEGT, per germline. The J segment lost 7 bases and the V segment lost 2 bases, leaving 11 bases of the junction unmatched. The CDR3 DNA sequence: TGTGCCAGCAGTTACCCCGTCCCGGGACAGGGACTTGAAGCTTTCTTT. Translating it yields CASSYPVPGQGLEAFF.

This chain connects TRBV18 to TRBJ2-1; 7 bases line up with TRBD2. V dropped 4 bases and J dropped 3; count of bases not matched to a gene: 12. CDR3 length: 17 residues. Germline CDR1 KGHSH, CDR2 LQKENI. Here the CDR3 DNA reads TGTGCCAGCTCACTCTACTCTTCAGCGGGGAACTACAATGAGCAGTTCTTC. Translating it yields CASSLYSSAGNYNEQFF.

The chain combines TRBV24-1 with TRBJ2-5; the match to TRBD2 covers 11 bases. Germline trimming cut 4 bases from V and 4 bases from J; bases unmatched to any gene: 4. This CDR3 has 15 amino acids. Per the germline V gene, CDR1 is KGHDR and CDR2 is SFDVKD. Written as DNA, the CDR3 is TGTGCCACCAGTGACCCAGGGACTAGCGGAGAGACCCAGTACTTC. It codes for CATSDPGTSGETQYF.

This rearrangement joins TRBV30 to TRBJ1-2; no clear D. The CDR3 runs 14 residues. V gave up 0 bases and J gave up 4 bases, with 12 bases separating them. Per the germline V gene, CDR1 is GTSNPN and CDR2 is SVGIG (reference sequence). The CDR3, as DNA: TGTGCCTGGAGTGTACACAGCCGGGTCTATGGCTACACCTTC. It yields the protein CAWSVHSRVYGYTF.